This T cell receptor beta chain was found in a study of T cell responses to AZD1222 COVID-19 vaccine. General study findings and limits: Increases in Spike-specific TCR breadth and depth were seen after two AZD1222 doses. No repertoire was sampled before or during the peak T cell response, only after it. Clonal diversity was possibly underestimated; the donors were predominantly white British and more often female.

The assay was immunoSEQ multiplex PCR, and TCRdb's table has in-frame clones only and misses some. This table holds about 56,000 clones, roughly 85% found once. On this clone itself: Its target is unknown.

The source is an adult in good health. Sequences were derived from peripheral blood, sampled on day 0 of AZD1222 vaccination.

The CDR3 region is CASSLSQNTEAFF. In DNA form, the CDR3 reads TGTGCCAGCAGCTTAAGTCAGAACACTGAAGCTTTCTTT. This chain joins TRBV7-6 and TRBJ1-1; D not resolved. Germline V CDR1 and CDR2: SGHVS, FNYEAQ. V was shortened by 2 bases and J by 1 base, with 5 bases between the two germline ends. The CDR3 totals 13 residues.